The 17 T cell receptor beta chains in this list originate from one sample, sequenced in a study of blood T cell repertoires in COVID-19. Measured with immunoSEQ multiplex PCR; TCRdb has only the in-frame clones, and not every one. This table has around 150,000 clones, approximately 80% appearing once. What was sequenced was peripheral blood. All receptors come from a woman of 80 years or more with acute or convalescent COVID-19.

CDR3 in amino acids: CAWSVNVRGETQYF. The CDR3 region has the DNA TGTGCCTGGAGTGTAAATGTGAGAGGGGAGACCCAGTACTTC. The V and J genes are TRBV30 and TRBJ2-5; D perhaps matches TRBD2 (5 bases). V lost 0 bases and J 5 bases, leaving 13 bases between the germline ends. From germline, CDR1 is GTSNPN and CDR2 SVGIG (reference sequence). This CDR3 contains 14 residues. The full variable domain, completed using reference TRBV30 and TRBJ2-5, is SQTIHQWPATLVQPVGSPLSLECTVEGTSNPNLYWYRQAAGRGLQLLFYSVGIGQISSEVPQNLSASRPQDRQFILSSKKLLLSDSGFYLCAWSVNVRGETQYFGPGTRLLVL.

The J gene is TRBJ2-1, the V gene TRBV4-2, with 10 bases identical to TRBD2. V gave up 0 bases and J gave up 2 bases; unmatched junction bases: 13. Germline CDR1 and CDR2: LGHNA and YNFKEQ. CDR3 length: 20 residues. The DNA for the CDR3 is TGTGCCAGCAGCCAAGAGGCGACTAGCGGGCCGGGGCGAACCTACAATGAGCAGTTCTTC. This encodes CASSQEATSGPGRTYNEQFF.

The V gene is TRBV5-4, the J gene TRBJ2-7, with 11 positions matching TRBD2. This CDR3 has 15 residues. Unmatched junction bases numbered 4, after V lost 5 bases and J lost 0 bases. Germline V lookup: CDR1 SGHNT, CDR2 YYREEE (reference sequence). The CDR3 coding sequence is TGTGCCAGCAGTCTAGCGGGAGGCCTCTCCTACGAGCAGTACTTC. This codes for CASSLAGGLSYEQYF.

The chain carries TRBV6-5 and TRBJ1-1; possibly TRBD1 for D (5 bases). The V end was cut by 3 bases, the J end by 1 base, with 9 bases between. Germline values: CDR1 MNHEY, CDR2 SVGAGI. CDR3 length: 14 amino acids. CDR3 in amino acids: CASSYQGPNTEAFF. CDR3 in DNA: TGTGCCAGCAGTTATCAGGGCCCGAACACTGAAGCTTTCTTT.

This chain links TRBV6-6 with TRBJ1-5; no clear D. Germline CDR1 and CDR2: MNHNY and SVGAGI (reference sequence). The ends were cut back, 1 base at V and 2 bases at J, with 9 bases in the middle. This CDR3 has 15 amino acids. CDR3 loop: CASSYYGVGNQPQHF. CDR3 nucleotides: TGTGCCAGCAGTTACTACGGGGTAGGCAATCAGCCCCAGCATTTT.

The chain uses TRBV5-1 and TRBJ2-7; TRBD2 agrees at 8 bases. Per the germline V gene, CDR1 is SGHRS and CDR2 is YFSETQ. J gave up 2 bases and V 2 bases, and 9 bases lay outside the gene matches. This CDR3 has 16 residues. CDR3 nucleotides: TGCGCCAGCAGCTTAGAGCCGGGACTAGGGGCCTACGAGCAGTACTTC. It specifies CASSLEPGLGAYEQYF.

This clone was picked up a small number of times. V usage is TRBV7-2 and J usage is TRBJ2-7; a possible D gene is TRBD2 (6 bases). Trimming cost V 4 bases and J 1 base, with 11 bases left between them. This CDR3 is 14 amino acids long. CDR1 and CDR2 from the germline V gene are SGHTA and FQGNSA. CDR3 nucleotide sequence: TGTGCCAGCAGCTCCGCTAGCGTTTCCTACGAGCAGTACTTC. It is translated as CASSSASVSYEQYF.

The V call is TRBV7-9, the J call TRBJ2-1, with 7 bases lining up with TRBD2. In germline, CDR1 is SEHNR, CDR2 FQNEAQ (reference sequence). There are 15 residues in the CDR3. V shed 5 bases and J 1 base; nucleotides not matched to a gene: 5. CDR3 bases: TGTGCCAGCAGCCTACTAGCGCAATCCTACAATGAGCAGTTCTTC. This codes for CASSLLAQSYNEQFF.

The J gene is TRBJ2-7, the V gene TRBV7-2; D is possibly TRBD1 (6 bases). CDR3 length equals 16 residues. The germline V gene has CDR1 SGHTA and CDR2 FQGNSA. V lost 3 bases and J 1 base, leaving 16 bases between the germline ends. The CDR3 sequence is CASSFFGGGLSYEQYF. The DNA of the CDR3 is TGTGCCAGCAGCTTTTTTGGGGGCGGCTTATCCTACGAGCAGTACTTC.

This CDR3 reads CASSETDSSGNTIYF. The CDR3 nucleotides are TGTGCCAGCAGTGAAACGGACAGCTCTGGAAACACCATATATTTT. V is TRBV2 and J is TRBJ1-3; tentatively, D is TRBD1 (6 bases). The CDR3 extends over 15 amino acids. Germline lookup yields CDR1 SNHLY and CDR2 FYNNEI. With 2 bases removed from V and 0 bases from J, the gap between germline ends came to 8 bases.

CDR3 loop: CASSPNSGRMNTEAFF. CDR3 DNA: TGTGCCAGCTCACCAAACTCAGGGAGGATGAACACTGAAGCTTTCTTT. This chain joins TRBV18 and TRBJ1-1; D perhaps matches TRBD1 (5 bases). The germline V gene has CDR1 KGHSH and CDR2 LQKENI. Deletions cut 2 bases from V and 0 bases from J, with 13 bases between. CDR3 length: 16 residues.

This chain connects TRBV12-5 to TRBJ2-6; D is uncertain. The CDR3 consists of 15 residues. V dropped 7 bases and J dropped 0 bases, with 10 bases sitting between them. The germline V gene encodes CDR1 LGHNT and CDR2 FRNRAP. The CDR3 is CASALFSSGANVLTF. The DNA for the CDR3 is TGTGCTAGTGCCCTCTTCAGCTCTGGGGCCAACGTCCTGACTTTC.

The CDR3 sequence is CASSMTGGLTDTQYF. The CDR3 DNA reads as TGTGCCAGCAGCATGACAGGGGGCCTCACAGATACGCAGTATTTT. The gene calls are TRBV13 and TRBJ2-3, with 10 bases fitting TRBD1. The germline V gene encodes CDR1 PRHDT and CDR2 FYEKMQ (reference sequence). CDR3 size: 15 residues. After removal of 5 bases from V and 2 bases from J, the junction contained 4 bases not matched to a gene. Full variable domain (outside the CDR3, taken from reference TRBV13 and TRBJ2-3): AAGVIQSPRHLIKEKRETATLKCYPIPRHDTVYWYQQGPGQDPQFLISFYEKMQSDKGSIPDRFSAQQFSDYHSELNMSSLELGDSALYFCASSMTGGLTDTQYFGPGTRLTVL.

The genes are TRBV28 and TRBJ1-2; TRBD1 agrees at 11 bases. The V gene end was trimmed by 3 bases and the J gene end by 8 bases; junction bases not matched to a gene: 8. Germline-derived CDR1 and CDR2 are MDHEN and SYDVKM. This CDR3 has 15 amino acids. In nucleotides, the CDR3 is TGTGCCAGCAGTTTGCCGGGACAGGGGGTTCTCGGCTACACCTTC. Protein: CASSLPGQGVLGYTF.

In its sample, this clone was seen once. This chain links TRBV9 with TRBJ2-2; possible D gene TRBD1, 5 bases. This CDR3 has 15 amino acids. CDR1 is SGDLS and CDR2 is YYNGEE in the germline V gene. The V end was cut by 4 bases, the J end by 2 bases, with 12 bases between. The CDR3 here is CASSPVGVNTGELFF. The DNA of the CDR3 is TGTGCCAGCAGCCCAGTAGGGGTCAACACCGGGGAGCTGTTTTTT.

The table lists this clone with a count of one. CDR3 DNA: TGCGCCAGCAGTGACAGGGGACTCGCTGGAAACACCATATATTTT. Protein: CASSDRGLAGNTIYF. The chain links TRBV4-1 to TRBJ1-3; 8 nucleotides align to TRBD1. V lost 6 bases and J lost 2; bases outside the gene matches: 6. The germline gives CDR1 MGHRA, CDR2 YSYEKL. There are 15 residues in the CDR3.

This clone occurred once. The gene calls are TRBV18 and TRBJ2-1, with 10 bases lining up with TRBD2. There are 15 residues in the CDR3. With V trimmed by 3 bases and J by 5 bases, 4 bases remained unmatched. Germline lookup yields CDR1 KGHSH and CDR2 LQKENI. This CDR3 is CASSPYSGRDNEQFF. The CDR3 DNA reads TGTGCCAGCTCACCGTACAGCGGGAGGGACAATGAGCAGTTCTTC.